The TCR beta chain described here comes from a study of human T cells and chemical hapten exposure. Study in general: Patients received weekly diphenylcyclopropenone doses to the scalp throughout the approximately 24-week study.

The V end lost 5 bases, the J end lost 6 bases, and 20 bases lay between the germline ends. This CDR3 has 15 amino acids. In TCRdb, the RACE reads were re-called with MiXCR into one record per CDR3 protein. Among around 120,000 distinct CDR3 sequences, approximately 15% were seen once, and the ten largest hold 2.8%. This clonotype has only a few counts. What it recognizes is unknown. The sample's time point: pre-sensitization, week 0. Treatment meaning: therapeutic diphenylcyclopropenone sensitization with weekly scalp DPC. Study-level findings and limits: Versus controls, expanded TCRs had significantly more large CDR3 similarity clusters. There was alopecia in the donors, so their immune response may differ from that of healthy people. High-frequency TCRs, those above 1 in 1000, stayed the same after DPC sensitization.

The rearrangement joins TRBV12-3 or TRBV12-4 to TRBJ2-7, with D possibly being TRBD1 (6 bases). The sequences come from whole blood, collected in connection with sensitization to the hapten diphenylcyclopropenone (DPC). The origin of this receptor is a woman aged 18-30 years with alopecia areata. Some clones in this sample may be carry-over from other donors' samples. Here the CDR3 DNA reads TGTGCCAGCAGTAGCACGGGACACATCTCTTTCGAGCAGTACTTC. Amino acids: CASSSTGHISFEQYF.